These T cell receptor beta chains were read from a single sample in a study of CD8 T cells in ankylosing spondylitis. TCRdb re-called the 5' RACE reads with MiXCR, one entry per CDR3 protein. The table lists some 340,000 distinct CDR3 sequences, roughly 14% of them singletons, with approximately 0.99% in the top ten. Material: blood, either unsorted or a sorted T cell fraction (not recorded which). The receptor set was obtained from a male donor with ankylosing spondylitis or in good health (not recorded which). Each CDR3 is given with its conserved first and last residue. Each record gives: clone size, V gene, D gene, J gene, CDR3 protein, CDR3 DNA. D genes are given only for firm matches. The size entry is marked missing in some rows and otherwise reads once, few, many or a size class.

few,TRBV7-2,TRBD2,TRBJ2-1,CASSLRGSGGTEQFF,TGTGCCAGCAGCTTAAGGGGTAGCGGGGGGACTGAGCAGTTCTTC
few,TRBV6-1,NA,TRBJ2-2,CASRSTNGELFF,TGTGCCAGCAGAAGTACGAACGGGGAGCTGTTTTTT
few,TRBV5-1,NA,TRBJ2-6,CASSLNPGANVLTF,TGCGCCAGCAGCTTGAATCCTGGGGCCAACGTCCTGACTTTC
NA,TRBV2,TRBD2,TRBJ2-1,CASDLTSGMSEQFF,TGTGCCAGCGACCTTACTAGCGGGATGTCTGAGCAGTTCTTC
few,TRBV5-6,NA,TRBJ2-1,CASSFSQGAAWINEQFF,TGTGCCAGCAGCTTTTCCCAAGGGGCCGCTTGGATAAATGAGCAGTTCTTC
NA,TRBV12-3/TRBV12-4,TRBD1,TRBJ1-3,CASIPGDRGGNTIYF,TGTGCCAGCATTCCGGGGGACAGGGGTGGAAACACCATATATTTT
NA,TRBV5-1,NA,TRBJ2-2,CASSSPGVSTGELFF,TGCGCCAGCAGCTCCCCGGGGGTTAGCACCGGGGAGCTGTTTTTT
few,TRBV20-1,TRBD2,TRBJ2-7,CSARTPGGDLIYYEQYF,TGCAGTGCTAGGACCCCGGGGGGGGACCTCATTTACTACGAGCAGTACTTC
few,TRBV12-3/TRBV12-4,TRBD1,TRBJ1-2,CASSRGQGGQSYGYTF,TGTGCCAGCAGTCGTGGACAGGGGGGACAGAGCTATGGCTACACCTTC
many,TRBV5-1,NA,TRBJ2-2,CASSGGTGELFF,TGCGCCAGCAGCGGCGGGACCGGGGAGCTGTTTTTT
many,TRBV20-1,NA,TRBJ2-3,CSAATGYSTDTQYF,TGCAGTGCCGCGACAGGCTACAGTACAGATACGCAGTATTTT
few,TRBV27,TRBD1,TRBJ2-5,CASSPQGQGITQYF,TGTGCCAGCAGCCCCCAGGGACAGGGGATAACCCAGTACTTC
few,TRBV11-3,NA,TRBJ2-3,CASSSDTGFDTQYF,TGTGCCAGCAGCTCCGATACAGGGTTTGATACGCAGTATTTT
NA,TRBV29-1,TRBD2,TRBJ2-5,CSVGGRWGETQYF,TGCAGCGTTGGCGGGAGGTGGGGGGAGACCCAGTACTTC
many,TRBV12-3/TRBV12-4,TRBD1,TRBJ2-2,CASRPDRVLTGELFF,TGTGCCAGCAGACCGGACAGGGTTCTGACCGGGGAGCTGTTTTTT
few,TRBV10-3,NA,TRBJ2-5,CAIRGPGETQYF,TGTGCCATCAGGGGGCCCGGGGAGACCCAGTACTTC
NA,TRBV7-9,TRBD1,TRBJ1-1,CASSLAQGAQTEAFF,TGTGCCAGCAGCTTAGCGCAGGGGGCGCAGACTGAAGCTTTCTTT
many,TRBV4-1,TRBD1,TRBJ1-6,CASSPVRTGANSPLHF,TGCGCCAGCAGCCCCGTAAGGACAGGGGCAAATTCACCCCTCCACTTT
NA,TRBV20-1,TRBD2,TRBJ2-2,CSASSGNTGELFF,TGCAGTGCTTCTAGCGGGAACACCGGGGAGCTGTTTTTT
few,TRBV5-1,NA,TRBJ2-3,CASSLQGRSTDTQYF,TGCGCCAGCAGCTTGCAGGGCCGGAGCACAGATACGCAGTATTTT
many,TRBV5-1,NA,TRBJ1-2,CASSGTGTANYGYTF,TGCGCCAGCAGCGGAACCGGTACAGCTAACTATGGCTACACCTTC
NA,TRBV20-1,NA,TRBJ2-1,CSAPAGNEQFF,TGCAGTGCTCCGGCGGGAAATGAGCAGTTCTTC
many,TRBV12-3/TRBV12-4,NA,TRBJ1-1,CASSYHRAGNAEAFF,TGTGCCAGCAGTTACCACAGGGCTGGGAACGCTGAAGCTTTCTTT
few,TRBV12-3/TRBV12-4,TRBD1,TRBJ2-7,CASSRIVGTGLYEQYF,TGTGCCAGCAGCCGGATCGTCGGGACAGGACTTTACGAGCAGTACTTC
few,TRBV5-1,TRBD1,TRBJ2-5,CASSLDPGGQETQYF,TGCGCCAGCAGCTTGGATCCAGGGGGACAAGAGACCCAGTACTTC
few,TRBV6-5,NA,TRBJ1-6,CASSYRRGDNSPLHF,TGTGCCAGCAGTTACCGGAGGGGGGATAATTCACCCCTCCACTTT
NA,TRBV29-1,NA,TRBJ1-1,CSSRDGYTEAFF,TGCAGCTCGAGGGACGGTTACACTGAAGCTTTCTTT
NA,TRBV14,TRBD2,TRBJ2-1,CASSQGISGTSYNEQFF,TGTGCCAGCAGCCAAGGCATTAGCGGGACCTCCTACAATGAGCAGTTCTTC
many,TRBV10-3,TRBD1,TRBJ1-1,CAIREGQLNTEAFF,TGTGCCATCAGGGAGGGACAGCTGAACACTGAAGCTTTCTTT